One and the same sample provided the 18 T cell receptor beta chains below, sequenced in a study of PD-1 blockade in classical Hodgkin lymphoma. Sample time point: newly diagnosed, previously untreated cHL patient sample. The data were produced by immunoSEQ multiplex PCR, yet TCRdb's version contains in-frame clones alone and is incomplete. Of tens of thousands of clones in the sample, roughly 93% were seen once. The sample taken for sequencing was peripheral blood mononuclear cells (PBMCs). All receptors derive from a human donor with classical Hodgkin lymphoma.

This chain connects TRBV9 to TRBJ1-2; TRBD1 agrees at 7 bases. Germline CDR1 and CDR2: SGDLS and YYNGEE. This CDR3 contains 14 residues. J gave up 3 bases and V 4 bases, and 6 bases lay outside the gene matches. The DNA for the CDR3 is TGTGCCAGCAGCCCCGTGGGACAGTACTATGGCTACACCTTC. Protein: CASSPVGQYYGYTF.

The gene calls are TRBV19 and TRBJ2-7; TRBD1 matches 9 bases. Germline CDR1 is LNHDA and CDR2 is SQIVND (reference sequence). The CDR3 has 16 amino acids. Losses at the gene ends were 5 bases for V and 2 bases for J; bases not matched to a gene: 10. The CDR3 DNA reads TGTGCCAGTAGTCCGATGACAGGGGGAAAGGCCTACGAGCAGTACTTC. Its translation: CASSPMTGGKAYEQYF.

This rearrangement joins TRBV27 to TRBJ2-1, with D perhaps given as TRBD1 or TRBD2 (6 bases each). This CDR3 spans 14 amino acids. The V and J ends lost 8 bases and 6 bases respectively, with 17 bases between them. Germline V gene data show CDR1 as MNHEY and CDR2 as SMNVEV (reference sequence). The chain's CDR3 is CASGGGGTGNEQFF. The CDR3 bases are TGTGCCAGCGGTGGGGGCGGGACGGGCAATGAGCAGTTCTTC.

The genes are TRBV5-1 and TRBJ2-7; D gene unclear. The germline V and J ends were trimmed by 0 bases and 3 bases, with 10 bases remaining between them. The CDR3 covers 14 residues. Germline values: CDR1 SGHRS, CDR2 YFSETQ. This CDR3 is CASSLGSTLYEQYF. For the CDR3, the DNA is TGCGCCAGCAGCTTGGGATCAACCCTCTACGAGCAGTACTTC.

This rearrangement joins TRBV18 to TRBJ2-7; 11 nucleotides agree with TRBD2. Germline V gene sequence: CDR1 KGHSH, CDR2 LQKENI. V lost 0 bases, J lost 6 bases, and 10 bases stayed unmatched. The CDR3 consists of 17 residues. The CDR3 reads CASSPPPSGRTSIEQYF. CDR3 nucleotides: TGTGCCAGCTCACCACCGCCTAGCGGGAGGACATCCATCGAGCAGTACTTC.

The chain recombines TRBV9 with TRBJ1-4, with 9 bases matching TRBD1. The germline CDR1 and CDR2 sequences are SGDLS and YYNGEE. The junction had 7 bases not matched to a gene; V was cut back by 4 bases and J by 6 bases. The CDR3 loop spans 15 amino acids. This chain's CDR3 is CASSLEGQGYEKLFF. The CDR3 DNA reads TGTGCCAGCAGCCTCGAGGGACAGGGTTATGAAAAACTGTTTTTT. Complete variable domain (other parts from reference TRBV9 and TRBJ1-4): DSGVTQTPKHLITATGQRVTLRCSPRSGDLSVYWYQQSLDQGLQFLIQYYNGEERAKGNILERFSAQQFPDLHSELNLSSLELGDSALYFCASSLEGQGYEKLFFGSGTQLSVL.

J is TRBJ1-1 and V is TRBV27; D remains ambiguous. The CDR3 length is 13 residues. The V end was cut by 2 bases, the J end by 3 bases, with 7 bases between. CDR1 MNHEY and CDR2 SMNVEV come from the germline V gene (reference sequence). CDR3 coding DNA: TGTGCCAGCAGTTTAAACGGGGACACTGAAGCTTTCTTT. This encodes CASSLNGDTEAFF.

The chain recombines TRBV28 with TRBJ1-3; no clear D gene. Germline-derived CDR1 and CDR2 are MDHEN and SYDVKM. Trimming cost V 4 bases and J 7 bases, with 11 bases left between them. The CDR3 is made up of 13 amino acids. CDR3 amino acids: CASSSGKVNTIYF. The CDR3 DNA reads TGTGCCAGCAGTTCCGGTAAAGTCAACACCATATATTTT.

The genes are TRBV18 and TRBJ2-5; 7 positions agree with TRBD1. The CDR3 sequence is 15 residues long. The ends lost 5 bases at V and 2 bases at J; junction bases unmatched: 8. Per germline, CDR1 KGHSH and CDR2 LQKENI. CDR3 residues: CASSSTGRPQETQYF. CDR3 nucleotide sequence: TGTGCCAGCTCATCGACAGGGAGACCGCAAGAGACCCAGTACTTC.

The chain joins TRBV4-1 to TRBJ2-7; a possible D gene is TRBD2 (5 bases). The CDR3 runs 14 residues. CDR1 and CDR2 from the germline V gene are MGHRA and YSYEKL. V gave up 0 bases and J gave up 6 bases, with 12 bases separating them. DNA of the CDR3: TGCGCCAGCAGCCAAGATTCCCAGGCGGGCGAGCAGTACGTC. It specifies CASSQDSQAGEQYV.

Only one count was recorded for this clone. The chain links TRBV13 to TRBJ2-1; TRBD2 matches at 8 bases. J gave up 0 bases and V 5 bases, and 6 bases lay outside the gene matches. Germline V lookup: CDR1 PRHDT, CDR2 FYEKMQ (reference sequence). CDR3 size: 16 residues. The CDR3 DNA reads as TGTGCCAGCAGCCCTAGCGGGCGGAGCTCCTACAATGAGCAGTTCTTC. This sequence encodes CASSPSGRSSYNEQFF.

CDR3 amino acids: CASSPGRREDYNEQFF. Written as DNA, the CDR3 is TGTGCCAGCAGCCCGGGGAGGAGGGAGGACTACAATGAGCAGTTCTTC. The V gene is TRBV5-6, the J gene TRBJ2-1, with a weak D call TRBD2 (6 bases). Trimming pared 4 bases from V and 3 bases from J, leaving 17 bases between. The CDR3 runs to 16 residues. Germline V lookup: CDR1 SGHDT, CDR2 YYEEEE.

The table lists this clone with a count of one. V is TRBV9 and J is TRBJ2-1; 9 bases match TRBD2. The CDR3 spans 17 residues. CDR1 SGDLS and CDR2 YYNGEE come from the germline V gene. V dropped 0 bases and J dropped 3; count of bases not matched to a gene: 7. The CDR3 spells CASSVGLAGANYNEQFF. The CDR3 nucleotides read TGTGCCAGCAGCGTAGGATTAGCGGGAGCGAACTACAATGAGCAGTTCTTC.

The chain is built from TRBV19 and TRBJ1-1, with a weak D call TRBD1 (6 bases). In germline, CDR1 is LNHDA, CDR2 SQIVND (reference sequence). CDR3 length: 16 residues. Trimming left V 5 bases short and J 1 base short, with 17 bases between. The CDR3 region is CASSRGWTAGNTEAFF. For the CDR3, the DNA is TGTGCCAGTAGTCGGGGGTGGACAGCGGGGAACACTGAAGCTTTCTTT.

The rearrangement joins TRBV5-1 to TRBJ2-3; D not resolved. The CDR3 runs to 16 residues. The germline gives CDR1 SGHRS, CDR2 YFSETQ. V lost 0 bases and J lost 4, with 15 bases in between. In DNA form, the CDR3 reads TGCGCCAGCAGCTTGGACCGGGCAGCCCCCCCAGATACGCAGTATTTT. Its translation is CASSLDRAAPPDTQYF.

J is TRBJ1-1 and V is TRBV29-1; possible D gene TRBD1, 5 bases. Germline CDR1 reads SQVTM; CDR2 reads ANQGSEA. With 3 bases removed from V and 1 base from J, the gap between germline ends came to 9 bases. There are 13 residues in the CDR3. The CDR3 region has the DNA TGCAGCGTTGATCTGGGGGGGAACACTGAAGCTTTCTTT. This translates into CSVDLGGNTEAFF.

The gene calls are TRBV10-3 and TRBJ1-5; tentatively, D is TRBD1 (6 bases). Germline loops: CDR1 ENHRY, CDR2 SYGVKD. V dropped 3 bases and J dropped 3 bases, with 9 bases sitting between them. This CDR3 region has 14 residues. CDR3 nucleotide sequence: TGTGCCATCAGTGAAGGACAGAACAATCAGCCCCAGCATTTT. This encodes CAISEGQNNQPQHF.

The CDR3 here is CASSPLPGTIPGYTF. The CDR3 DNA follows: TGTGCCAGCAGCCCCCTCCCGGGAACCATTCCGGGCTACACCTTC. The V call is TRBV7-8, the J call TRBJ1-2; D unclear. Trimming pared 5 bases from V and 8 bases from J, leaving 21 bases between. Germline values: CDR1 SGHVS, CDR2 FQNEAQ. The CDR3 is 15 residues long.